These T cell receptor beta chains were read from a single sample in a study of blood T cell repertoires in COVID-19. Produced via immunoSEQ multiplex PCR; TCRdb's table is partial and in-frame only. The sample comprises hundreds of thousands of clones, around 88% of which are singletons, and roughly 8% rests with the top ten. The specimen was peripheral blood. These receptors were collected from a woman aged 45-59 years with acute or convalescent COVID-19. CDR3s include the opening cysteine and the closing phenylalanine or tryptophan. The D gene is left open where the match is weak. Expanded clones get a size class; other rows say once, few or many, or leave the size out.

V gene	J gene	D gene	clone size	CDR3 DNA	CDR3 protein
TRBV28	TRBJ2-4	TRBD2	.	TGTGCCAGCAGTTTCTTCCGGGGGGAGACAAACATTCAGTACTTC	CASSFFRGETNIQYF
TRBV9	TRBJ2-2	TRBD1	few	TGTGCCAGCAGCGTACCGACAGGGGGTGGGGAGCTGTTTTTT	CASSVPTGGGELFF
TRBV7-2	TRBJ2-7	TRBD2	.	TGTGCCAGCAGCTTAAGTACTAGCGGGAGGGCCAGGACCTACGAGCAGTACTTC	CASSLSTSGRARTYEQYF
TRBV3-1/TRBV3-2	TRBJ2-1	TRBD2	.	TGTGCCAGCAGCCTCCGACTAGCGGGAGAGGCAGATGAGCAGTTCTTC	CASSLRLAGEADEQFF
TRBV13	TRBJ2-5	TRBD2	.	TGTGCCAGCAGCCGAGGGCCGGGAGGGGTCCAAGAGACCCAGTACTTC	CASSRGPGGVQETQYF
TRBV27	TRBJ2-3	.	.	TGTGCCAGCAGTTTACGGCTAGCCAGTTTGTATACGCAGTATTTT	CASSLRLASLYTQYF
TRBV11-3	TRBJ2-7	.	.	TGTGCCAGCAGCTTAGGATCGACAGGAGAGCAGTACTTC	CASSLGSTGEQYF
TRBV27	TRBJ2-6	TRBD2	.	TGTGCCACCCAGCAGGGAGGGCCCCGGGAGAAGGGGACTGGGGCCAACGTCCTGACTTTC	CATQQGGPREKGTGANVLTF
TRBV19	TRBJ1-5	.	.	TGTGCCAGTAGTATTGCAGGTTACCAGCCCCAGCATTTT	CASSIAGYQPQHF
TRBV19	TRBJ2-2	TRBD1	.	TGTGCCAGTAGCCAACAGGGGACCGGGGAGCTGTTTTTT	CASSQQGTGELFF
TRBV12-2	TRBJ2-7	.	.	TGTGCAAGTCGCCAGGCGCGACGGATAAGGTGGGGGGGAGTACTCACCTTC	CASRQARRIRWGGVLTF
TRBV30	TRBJ2-7	.	.	TGTGCCTTCCTGGACAGCTACGAGCAGTACTTC	CAFLDSYEQYF
TRBV2	TRBJ1-5	.	.	TGTGCCAGCAAGCCCCGCGGGGGGGAAGGGCAGCACCAGCATTTT	CASKPRGGEGQHQHF
TRBV7-2	TRBJ1-2	.	.	TGTGCCAGCAGCTTACAGGGGAGTAACTATGGCTACACCTTC	CASSLQGSNYGYTF
TRBV2	TRBJ1-2	.	.	TGTGCCAGCAGTGGGGGGGGTAACTATGGCTACACCTTC	CASSGGGNYGYTF
TRBV28	TRBJ2-7	TRBD1	once	TGTGCCAGCAGGCAGCCCGGGACAGGGGGCTACGAGCAGTACTTC	CASRQPGTGGYEQYF
TRBV2	TRBJ1-2	TRBD1	.	TGTGCCAGCAGTGAAACGAGGACAGGGGAAGGCTACACCTTC	CASSETRTGEGYTF
TRBV6-6	TRBJ2-2	TRBD1	.	TGTGCCAGCAGTCCTATCCAGGGGGCGTACGGCACCGGGGAGCTGTTTTTT	CASSPIQGAYGTGELFF
TRBV24-1	TRBJ2-7	TRBD1	.	TGTGCCACCAGTGGAGGACAGGGCCGAGGCGAGCAGTACTTC	CATSGGQGRGEQYF
TRBV6-6	TRBJ1-6	TRBD1	.	TGTGCCAGCAGTTACCTCGGGACAGGCGGTATGACCCTCCACTTT	CASSYLGTGGMTLHF
TRBV5-5	TRBJ2-3	.	.	TGTGCCAGCAGCAGGAACAGGGGACTAGAGGTACTAGATACGCAGTATTTT	CASSRNRGLEVLDTQYF
TRBV30	TRBJ2-3	.	.	TGTGCCTGGAGTGTAACCGGGGTGGGTGATACGCAGTATTTT	CAWSVTGVGDTQYF
TRBV9	TRBJ2-3	.	.	TGTGCCAGCAGCCCCCCCCCGGGGGCAGATACGCAGTATTTT	CASSPPPGADTQYF
TRBV4-2	TRBJ2-6	TRBD1	.	TGTGCCAGCAGCAAAGAACGTCTGGGACAGGGGGATCTTTCTGGGGCCAACGTCCTGACTTTC	CASSKERLGQGDLSGANVLTF
TRBV24-1	TRBJ2-1	TRBD1	.	TGTGCCACCAGTGGGGACAGTCCATACAATGAGCAGTTCTTC	CATSGDSPYNEQFF
TRBV28	TRBJ1-2	.	.	TGTGCCAGCAGGCCCAACGGACAGACATACTATGGCTACACCTTC	CASRPNGQTYYGYTF
TRBV30	TRBJ2-7	TRBD2	.	TGTGCCTGGAGTGACGAAGCGGGAGGGCCCTACGAGCAGTACTTC	CAWSDEAGGPYEQYF
TRBV30	TRBJ1-1	.	.	TGTGCCTGGAGTGTACGGGGGGCGGAGGCTTTCTTT	CAWSVRGAEAFF
TRBV10-3	TRBJ1-2	TRBD1	.	TGTGCCATCAGTGAGTCCGGGACAGGGGTTGATGGCTACACCTTC	CAISESGTGVDGYTF
TRBV27	TRBJ2-3	.	few	TGTGCCAGCAGTAGCCCCCCAGATACGCAGTATTTT	CASSSPPDTQYF
TRBV4-1	TRBJ2-7	TRBD1	.	TGCGCCAGCAGCCAAGACGCCGGGACAGGGCTGCGGGAGCAGTACTTC	CASSQDAGTGLREQYF
TRBV6-6	TRBJ1-2	TRBD1	.	TGTGCCAGCAGTTCGGACAGGGGGCGAGGCTACACCTTC	CASSSDRGRGYTF
TRBV5-4	TRBJ2-3	TRBD2	few	TGTGCCAGCAGCTTGGCCGGGCGGGAGGAGGCAGATACGCAGTATTTT	CASSLAGREEADTQYF
TRBV5-1	TRBJ2-1	TRBD2	.	TGCGCCAGCAGCCCGACTAGCGGGAATGGTCCACGCTCCTACAATGAGCAGTTCTTC	CASSPTSGNGPRSYNEQFF
TRBV15	TRBJ2-5	.	.	TGTGCCACCAGCCGCCGACTAGTGGAGACCCAGTACTTC	CATSRRLVETQYF
TRBV3-1/TRBV3-2	TRBJ1-2	.	.	TGTGCCAGCAGCCAAGGACAGTCTCATAACTATGGCTACACCTTC	CASSQGQSHNYGYTF
TRBV24-1	TRBJ1-4	.	.	TGTGCCACCAGTGATCCGGACCCGGGACAAGGAGATGGAAAACTGTTTTTT	CATSDPDPGQGDGKLFF
TRBV5-8	TRBJ2-3	TRBD1	.	TGTGCCAGCAGCTGGGTAGGGACAGGCTGGACAGATACGCAGTATTTT	CASSWVGTGWTDTQYF
TRBV6-5	TRBJ1-1	.	.	TGTGCCAGCAGTTACTCCGCAGCTAGGAACACTGAAGCTTTCTTT	CASSYSAARNTEAFF
TRBV10-2	TRBJ2-1	TRBD2	.	TGCGCCAGCAGTGACCCGGGTGCGGGAGTTTATGAGCAGTTCTTC	CASSDPGAGVYEQFF
TRBV24-1	TRBJ2-1	.	once	TGTGCCACCAGTGATTCGCGGACAGAGAACAATGAGCAGTTCTTC	CATSDSRTENNEQFF
TRBV15	TRBJ1-4	TRBD1	.	TGTGCCACCACCCCAGGGGGCTACGATAATGAAAAACTGTTTTTT	CATTPGGYDNEKLFF
TRBV29-1	TRBJ2-1	TRBD1	.	TGCAGCGTCCGACAGGGGGCTTCCTACAATGAGCAGTTCTTC	CSVRQGASYNEQFF
TRBV18	TRBJ2-7	TRBD2	.	TGTGCCAGCTCACCCCCCCTAGCGGGAGGTATCTACGAGCAGTACTTC	CASSPPLAGGIYEQYF
TRBV2	TRBJ2-5	.	.	TGTGCCAGCAGTGAAAGGACAGGGAGGGTGAGGGAGACCCAGTACTTC	CASSERTGRVRETQYF
TRBV18	TRBJ1-2	.	.	TGTGCCAGCTCTCAACAGGGAGAGGATGGCTACACCTTC	CASSQQGEDGYTF
TRBV19	TRBJ2-2	.	few	TGTGCCAGTAGTCTCTCCCCTAGCCCCGGGGAGCTGTTTTTT	CASSLSPSPGELFF
TRBV5-4	TRBJ2-2	.	.	TGTGCCAGCAGCGCTAAAACCCCGAACACCGGGGAGCTGTTTTTT	CASSAKTPNTGELFF
TRBV25-1	TRBJ2-7	.	many	TGTGCCAGCAGCCCGGGGAACAGAGGGTCCTACGAGCAGTACTTC	CASSPGNRGSYEQYF
TRBV5-1	TRBJ2-7	.	few	TGCGCCAGCAGCTGGGATGACGGACTCTACGAGCAGTACTTC	CASSWDDGLYEQYF